This TCR beta chain was observed in a study of T cell repertoires in cytomegalovirus infection. Turning to the study itself: Selected CMV epitopes included recently identified HLA-C-restricted ones as well as well-studied HLA-B-restricted ones. Public TCR beta signatures marked donors with CMV infection and the matching HLA.

Study results and limitations: There were HLA-C-restricted CMV-specific TCR beta clonotypes dominating the ex vivo response. Carriers of CMV plus the relevant HLA were identified by cumulative public TCR beta family frequency.

This clonotype was seen repeatedly, ten times or more. Its specificity is unknown. TCRdb independently ran MiXCR on the reads; one entry per CDR3 protein. The sample records 750,000 to 950,000 distinct CDR3 sequences, 25% to 35% being singletons. CDR1 SGHVS and CDR2 FQNEAQ come from the germline V gene. Unmatched junction bases numbered 11, after V lost 3 bases and J lost 11 bases. The CDR3 has 14 residues. The TCR originated in a human donor in good health (CMV status not recorded). Some clones in this sample may be carry-over from other donors' samples. This material consisted of cultured CD8+ T cells from PBMCs, taken from culture after CMV antigen stimulation. This chain connects TRBV7-8 to TRBJ1-1, with TRBD1 matching over 8 bases. The CDR3 region is CASSFSSGQVEAFF. CDR3 DNA sequence: TGTGCCAGCAGCTTTTCATCGGGACAGGTTGAGGCTTTCTTT.